These 8 T cell receptor beta chains originate from one sample sequenced in a study of cytomegalovirus exposure and HLA in healthy donors. Assay used: immunoSEQ multiplex PCR; TCRdb lists only in-frame clones, some missing. The sample lists about 64,000 clones, 80% to 90% seen once, with over 1.5% in the top ten. Sequencing used PBMCs. The receptors shown here come from a young woman in good health and CMV-seronegative.

The V call is TRBV27, the J call TRBJ2-2, with 7 bases aligning to TRBD2. CDR3 size: 15 residues. The J segment lost 8 bases and the V segment lost 6 bases, leaving 12 bases of the junction unmatched. The germline V gene encodes CDR1 MNHEY and CDR2 SMNVEV (reference sequence). CDR3 nucleotide sequence: TGTGCCAGCAGGTCGCTAGCGGAGGGCTTTGGGGAGCTGTTTTTT. It translates to CASRSLAEGFGELFF.

This clone was observed a single time. The V and J genes are TRBV6-4 and TRBJ2-2; D is perhaps TRBD2 (7 bases). CDR3 length: 16 amino acids. Trimming took off 2 bases at V and 3 bases at J, with 13 bases between the two ends. The germline gives CDR1 MRHNA, CDR2 SNTAGT. Here the CDR3 DNA reads TGTGCCAGCAGTGACCACCGAGGGGGGGACACCGGGGAGCTGTTTTTT. Amino acid sequence: CASSDHRGGDTGELFF.

The genes are TRBV27 and TRBJ1-1, with D uncertain. V dropped 5 bases and J dropped 1 base, with 17 bases sitting between them. The CDR3 has 16 residues. Germline V gives CDR1 MNHEY, CDR2 SMNVEV (reference sequence). CDR3 region: CASSPSPRQSNTEAFF. DNA for the CDR3: TGTGCCAGCAGTCCCAGTCCGAGGCAGTCGAACACTGAAGCTTTCTTT.

The chain is built from TRBV7-8 and TRBJ1-4; 8 bases are a match to TRBD1. Germline assignment: CDR1 SGHVS and CDR2 FQNEAQ. Losses at the gene ends were 2 bases for V and 7 bases for J; bases not matched to a gene: 6. The CDR3 sequence is 15 residues long. CDR3 DNA: TGTGCCAGCAGCTTAATGTTTGACAGGGGTGAAAAACTGTTTTTT. Its protein is CASSLMFDRGEKLFF.

This clone showed up just once. The chain couples TRBV27 to TRBJ2-5; TRBD1 is a possible D gene (6 bases). The CDR3 runs 14 residues. Germline V lookup: CDR1 MNHEY, CDR2 SMNVEV (reference sequence). V was pared by 5 bases and J by 1 base, with 11 bases between. In nucleotides, the CDR3 is TGTGCCAGCAGTCTTCAGGGGTCCCAAGAGACCCAGTACTTC. This gives the protein CASSLQGSQETQYF.

This chain links TRBV19 with TRBJ1-2; D is uncertain. Germline V gene data show CDR1 as LNHDA and CDR2 as SQIVND (reference sequence). The CDR3 is made up of 12 amino acids. The V and J ends lost 4 bases and 4 bases respectively, with 7 bases between them. This CDR3 reads CASSSGGYGYTF. CDR3 bases: TGTGCCAGTAGTAGTGGCGGCTATGGCTACACCTTC.

This clone occurred once. The rearrangement uses TRBV6-4 and TRBJ2-1; 13 positions match TRBD2. The CDR3 contains 16 residues. The J segment lost 5 bases and the V segment lost 6 bases, leaving 7 bases of the junction unmatched. CDR1 MRHNA and CDR2 SNTAGT come from the germline V gene. CDR3 protein: CASRALAGGPDNEQFF. The CDR3 DNA reads as TGTGCCAGCAGAGCACTAGCGGGGGGGCCCGACAATGAGCAGTTCTTC.

This sequence joins TRBV11-3 and TRBJ2-3; no definite D call. The V end was cut by 3 bases, the J end by 1 base, with 5 bases between. In germline, CDR1 is SGHNT, CDR2 YENEEA. This CDR3 has 13 amino acids. The CDR3 reads CASSFIGTDTQYF. The CDR3 DNA reads TGTGCCAGCAGCTTCATAGGCACAGATACGCAGTATTTT.